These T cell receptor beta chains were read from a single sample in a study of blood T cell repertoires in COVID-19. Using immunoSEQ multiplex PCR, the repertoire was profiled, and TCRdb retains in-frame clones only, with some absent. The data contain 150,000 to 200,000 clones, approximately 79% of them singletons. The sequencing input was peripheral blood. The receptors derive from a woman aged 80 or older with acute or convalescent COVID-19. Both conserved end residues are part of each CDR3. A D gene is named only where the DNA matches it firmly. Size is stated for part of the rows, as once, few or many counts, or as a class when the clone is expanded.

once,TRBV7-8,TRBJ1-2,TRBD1,CASSSSGQGPYGYTF
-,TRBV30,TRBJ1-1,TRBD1,CAWKDREGRNTEAFF
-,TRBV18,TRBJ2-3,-,CASSPFAGPSTPDTQYF
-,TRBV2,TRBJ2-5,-,CASRDLTGAGETQYF
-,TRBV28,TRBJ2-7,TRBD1,CASSLRQGSYEQYF
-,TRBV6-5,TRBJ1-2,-,CASSSTVPSYGYTF
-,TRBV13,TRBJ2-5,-,CASSSRTAPETQYF
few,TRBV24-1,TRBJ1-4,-,CATSDKNRVLNEKLFF
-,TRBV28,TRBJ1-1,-,CASSLTGNTEAFF
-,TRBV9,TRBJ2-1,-,CASSVTGLEGNEQFF